This T cell receptor beta chain was retrieved from a study of T cells in Graves' hyperthyroidism and ophthalmopathy. Study findings and constraints: Also found in blood were most expanded thyroid clonotypes above 0.001. Ophthalmopathy, which appeared later, was predicted by the model a median roughly 6.5 months before onset. In the analysis, a 13 V-J model separated ophthalmopathy from stable hyperthyroidism.

Template material for amplifying TCR beta CDR3 regions consisted of RNA transcripts. HTBI primers were the set used in a first-round RT-PCR of the TCR CDR3. MiXCR, run by TCRdb on the multiplex PCR reads, gives a single entry per CDR3 protein. The sample comprises about 560,000 distinct CDR3 sequences, 12% to 15% of which are singletons, and 14% rests with the top ten. Remarks on this clonotype: What it recognizes is unknown.

This CDR3 is 13 amino acids long. Germline loops: CDR1 SQVTM, CDR2 ANQGSEA. V lost 0 bases and J lost 7, with 10 bases in between. Uncontrolled infection, other autoimmune disease, pregnancy or lactation barred patients from enrollment. Sequencing was done on a sample of blood. The genes are TRBV29-1 and TRBJ1-5; no firm D call. This clonotype originated in a woman between 40 and 55 years old with Graves' hyperthyroidism. The CDR3 spells CSVEDRGGQPQHF. The CDR3 region has the DNA TGCAGCGTTGAAGATCGGGGAGGGCAGCCCCAGCATTTT. Complete variable domain (other parts from reference TRBV29-1 and TRBJ1-5): SAVISQKPSRDICQRGTSLTIQCQVDSQVTMMFWYRQQPGQSLTLIATANQGSEATYESGFVIDKFPISRPNLTFSTLTVSNMSPEDSSIYLCSVEDRGGQPQHFGDGTRLSIL.